This T cell receptor (beta chain) originates from a study of molecular identifiers for immune sequencing clone quantification. Study in general: Across replicate runs, RNA obtained from approximately 20,000 or 100,000 naive CD8 cells was divided into five, with four undergoing sequencing.

This clonotype was detected only a few times. TCRdb independently ran MiXCR on the PCR reads; one entry per CDR3 protein. The sample lists nearly 650,000 distinct CDR3 sequences, over 25% seen once, with about 0.81% in the top ten. With V trimmed by 5 bases and J by 0 bases, 15 bases remained unmatched. From germline, CDR1 is SEHNR and CDR2 FQNEAQ (reference sequence). The CDR3 runs 18 residues. Sequenced: naive CD8+ T cells from blood, with Jurkat cell RNA spiked in. Subset defined: FACS-sorted CD8+CD4-CCR7+CD45RA+ naive T cells. The clonotype was recovered from a human donor in good health. Some libraries in this study had Jurkat cell RNA spiked in. The chain has TRBV7-9 and TRBJ1-1; TRBD1 matches at 7 bases. The CDR3 DNA sequence: TGTGCCAGCAGCCTCGGCGAGGACAGGCGACCTTTGAACACTGAAGCTTTCTTT. Its translation is CASSLGEDRRPLNTEAFF.